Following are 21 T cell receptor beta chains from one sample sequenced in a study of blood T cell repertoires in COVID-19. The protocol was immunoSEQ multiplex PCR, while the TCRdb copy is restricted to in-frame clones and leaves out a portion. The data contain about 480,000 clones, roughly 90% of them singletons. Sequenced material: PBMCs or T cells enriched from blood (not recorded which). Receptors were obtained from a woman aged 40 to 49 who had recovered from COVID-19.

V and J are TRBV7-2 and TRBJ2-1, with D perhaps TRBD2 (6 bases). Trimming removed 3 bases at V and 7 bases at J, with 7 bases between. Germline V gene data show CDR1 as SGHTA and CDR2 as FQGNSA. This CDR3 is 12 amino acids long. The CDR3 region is CASSLDYNEQFF. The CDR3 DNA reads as TGTGCCAGCAGCTTGGACTATAATGAGCAGTTCTTC.

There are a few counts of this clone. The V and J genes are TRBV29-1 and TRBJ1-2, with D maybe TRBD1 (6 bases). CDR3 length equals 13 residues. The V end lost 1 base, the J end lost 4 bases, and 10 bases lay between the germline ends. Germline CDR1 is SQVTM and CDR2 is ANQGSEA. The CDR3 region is CSVEGGRGYGYTF. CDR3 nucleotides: TGCAGCGTTGAAGGGGGGCGAGGCTATGGCTACACCTTC.

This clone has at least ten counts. The CDR3 nucleotides are TGTGCCAGTAGTATCTGGACTAGCGGGATATACAATGAGCAGTTCTTC. It specifies CASSIWTSGIYNEQFF. The gene calls are TRBV19 and TRBJ2-1, with TRBD2 matching over 12 bases. The CDR3 totals 16 residues. Germline V gene sequence: CDR1 LNHDA, CDR2 SQIVND (reference sequence). Trimming at V came to 3 bases and at J to 4 bases, leaving 4 bases not matched to a gene.

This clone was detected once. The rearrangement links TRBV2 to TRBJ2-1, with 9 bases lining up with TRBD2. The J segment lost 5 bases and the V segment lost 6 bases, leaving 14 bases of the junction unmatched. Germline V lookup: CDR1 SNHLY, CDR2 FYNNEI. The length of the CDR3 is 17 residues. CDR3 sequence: CASSGEIAGAEHNEQFF. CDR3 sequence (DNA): TGTGCCAGCAGCGGAGAAATAGCGGGGGCAGAGCACAATGAGCAGTTCTTC.

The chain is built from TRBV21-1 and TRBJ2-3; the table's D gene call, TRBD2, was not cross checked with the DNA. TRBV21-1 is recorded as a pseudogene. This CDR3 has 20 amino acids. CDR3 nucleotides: TGTGCCAGCAGCAAGCTCCGGTCTAGCGGGAGAAGGGGGGTCTCAGATACGCAGTATTTT. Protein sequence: CASSKLRSSGRRGVSDTQYF.

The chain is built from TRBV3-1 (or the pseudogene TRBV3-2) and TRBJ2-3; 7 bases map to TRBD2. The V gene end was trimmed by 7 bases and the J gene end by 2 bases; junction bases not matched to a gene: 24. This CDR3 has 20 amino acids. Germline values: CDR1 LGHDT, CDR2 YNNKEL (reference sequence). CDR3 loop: CASIPEGSSGYRKPTDTQYF. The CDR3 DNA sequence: TGTGCCAGCATCCCCGAAGGGAGTAGCGGGTACAGAAAACCCACAGATACGCAGTATTTT.

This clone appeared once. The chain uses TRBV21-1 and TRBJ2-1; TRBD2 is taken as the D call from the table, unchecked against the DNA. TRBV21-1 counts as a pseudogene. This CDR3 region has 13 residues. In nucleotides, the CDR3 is TGTGCCAGCAGCAAAGCGCGAGTAGATGAGCAGTTCTTC. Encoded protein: CASSKARVDEQFF.

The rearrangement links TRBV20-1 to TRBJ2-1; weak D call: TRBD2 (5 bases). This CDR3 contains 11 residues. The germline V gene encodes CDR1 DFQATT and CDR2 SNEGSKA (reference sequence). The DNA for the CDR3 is TGCAGCGGACGGACTGGCAATGAGCAGTTCTTC. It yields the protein CSGRTGNEQFF.

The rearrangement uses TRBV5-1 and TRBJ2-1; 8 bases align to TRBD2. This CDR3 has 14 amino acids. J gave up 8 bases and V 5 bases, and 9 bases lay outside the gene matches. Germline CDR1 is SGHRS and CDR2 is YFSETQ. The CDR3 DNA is TGCGCCAGCAGACTGATCGGGACTAGTGATGAGCAGTTCTTC. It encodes CASRLIGTSDEQFF.

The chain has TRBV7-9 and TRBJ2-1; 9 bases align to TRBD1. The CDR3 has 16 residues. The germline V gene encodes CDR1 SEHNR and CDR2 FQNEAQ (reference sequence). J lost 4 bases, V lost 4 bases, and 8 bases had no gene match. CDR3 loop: CASSSNRQGVYNEQFF. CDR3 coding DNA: TGTGCCAGCAGCTCCAACCGACAGGGGGTTTACAATGAGCAGTTCTTC.

The CDR3 coding sequence is TGTGCCAGCAGTCCGCGGAACGCCTATACGCAGTATTTT. The encoded protein is CASSPRNAYTQYF. This chain joins TRBV27 and TRBJ2-3, with no clear D. The CDR3 length is 13 residues. Germline loops: CDR1 MNHEY, CDR2 SMNVEV (reference sequence). Trimming removed 5 bases at V and 7 bases at J, with 13 bases between.

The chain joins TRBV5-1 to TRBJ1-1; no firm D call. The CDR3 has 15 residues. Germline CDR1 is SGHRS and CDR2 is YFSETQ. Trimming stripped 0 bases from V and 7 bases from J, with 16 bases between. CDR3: CASSLVSAGELEAFF. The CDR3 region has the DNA TGCGCCAGCAGCTTGGTTAGCGCGGGAGAGCTTGAAGCTTTCTTT.

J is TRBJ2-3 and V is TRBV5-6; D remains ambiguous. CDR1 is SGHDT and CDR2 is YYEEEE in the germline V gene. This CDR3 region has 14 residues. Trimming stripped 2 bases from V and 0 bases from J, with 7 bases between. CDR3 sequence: CASSFTVSTDTQYF. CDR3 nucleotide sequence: TGTGCCAGCAGCTTTACGGTCAGCACAGATACGCAGTATTTT.

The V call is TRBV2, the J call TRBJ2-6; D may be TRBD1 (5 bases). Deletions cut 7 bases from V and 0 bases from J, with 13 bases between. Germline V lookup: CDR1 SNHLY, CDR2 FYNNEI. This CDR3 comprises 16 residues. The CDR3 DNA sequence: TGTGCCAGCAATCGACAGTCGCTCTCTGGGGCCAACGTCCTGACTTTC. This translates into CASNRQSLSGANVLTF.

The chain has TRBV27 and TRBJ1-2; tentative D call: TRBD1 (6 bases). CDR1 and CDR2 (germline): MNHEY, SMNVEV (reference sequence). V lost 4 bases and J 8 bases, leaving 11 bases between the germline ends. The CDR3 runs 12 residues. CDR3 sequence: CASSYEGGGYTF. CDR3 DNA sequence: TGTGCCAGCAGTTACGAGGGGGGGGGCTACACCTTC.

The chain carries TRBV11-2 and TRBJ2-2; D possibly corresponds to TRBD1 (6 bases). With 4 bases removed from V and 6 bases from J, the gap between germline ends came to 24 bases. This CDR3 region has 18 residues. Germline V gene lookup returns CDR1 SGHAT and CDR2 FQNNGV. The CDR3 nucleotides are TGTGCCAGCAGCTCACAACAAATTAGACAGGTCAACTCCGGGGAGCTGTTTTTT. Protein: CASSSQQIRQVNSGELFF.

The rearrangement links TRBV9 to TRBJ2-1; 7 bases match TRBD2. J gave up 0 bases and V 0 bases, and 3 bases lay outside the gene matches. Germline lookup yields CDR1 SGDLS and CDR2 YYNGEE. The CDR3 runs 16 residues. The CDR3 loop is CASSVGGDYSYNEQFF. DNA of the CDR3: TGTGCCAGCAGCGTAGGCGGGGACTACTCCTACAATGAGCAGTTCTTC.

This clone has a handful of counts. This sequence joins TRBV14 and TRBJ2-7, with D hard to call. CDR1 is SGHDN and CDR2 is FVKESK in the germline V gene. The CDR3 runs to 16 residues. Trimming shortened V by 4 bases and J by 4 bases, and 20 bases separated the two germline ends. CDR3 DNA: TGTGCCAGCAGCCTGATCGTAGGTCTAAGGAGATACGAGCAGTACTTC. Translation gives CASSLIVGLRRYEQYF.

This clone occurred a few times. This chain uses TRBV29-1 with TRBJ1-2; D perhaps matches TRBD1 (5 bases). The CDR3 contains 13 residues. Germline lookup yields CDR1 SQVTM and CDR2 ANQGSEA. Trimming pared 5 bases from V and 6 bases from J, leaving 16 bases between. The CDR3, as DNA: TGCAGCGTTTTTGGAGGGGCCAGGGATGGCTACACCTTC. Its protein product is CSVFGGARDGYTF.

CDR3 loop: CAKTGTGGFYGYTF. CDR3 in DNA: TGTGCCAAGACCGGGACAGGAGGTTTCTATGGCTACACCTTC. This chain connects TRBV2 to TRBJ1-2, with 8 nucleotides matching TRBD1. The length of the CDR3 is 14 residues. CDR1 and CDR2 (germline): SNHLY, FYNNEI. Losses at the gene ends were 10 bases for V and 4 bases for J; bases not matched to a gene: 11.

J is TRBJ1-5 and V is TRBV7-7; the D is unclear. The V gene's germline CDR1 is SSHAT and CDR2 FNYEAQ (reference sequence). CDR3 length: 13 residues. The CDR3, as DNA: TGTGCTACGGGGTCTTATAGCAATCAGCCCCAGCATTTT. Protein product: CATGSYSNQPQHF.